The 17 T cell receptor beta chains listed next were all sequenced from one sample in a study of T cells in localized non-small cell lung cancer. The data were produced by immunoSEQ multiplex PCR, yet TCRdb's version contains in-frame clones alone and is incomplete. The data contain about 9,600 clones, 90% of them singletons. Sequences were derived from peripheral blood, sampled before any cancer treatment. The receptors were sampled from a male donor aged 60 or over with stage III squamous cell lung carcinoma.

The V gene is TRBV4-2, the J gene TRBJ2-2; 10 bases fit TRBD2. V lost 1 base to trimming and J lost 3 bases; unmatched junction nucleotides: 5. Germline V gives CDR1 LGHNA, CDR2 YNFKEQ. The CDR3 extends over 17 amino acids. The CDR3 DNA follows: TGTGCCAGCAGCCAAGGTAGCGGGGGGCCAGACACCGGGGAGCTGTTTTTT. Amino acid sequence: CASSQGSGGPDTGELFF.

CDR3 protein: CASSPVGGLNTEAFF. As DNA, the CDR3 is TGTGCCAGCAGCCCGGTGGGGGGGCTGAACACTGAAGCTTTCTTT. The chain has TRBV5-4 and TRBJ1-1, with D possibly being TRBD1 (6 bases). The CDR3 extends over 15 amino acids. Trimming cost V 4 bases and J 0 bases, with 13 bases left between them. Germline loops: CDR1 SGHNT, CDR2 YYREEE (reference sequence).

The rearrangement links TRBV13 to TRBJ1-1; D remains ambiguous. This CDR3 region has 12 residues. The V and J ends lost 5 bases and 2 bases respectively, with 6 bases between them. In germline, CDR1 is PRHDT, CDR2 FYEKMQ (reference sequence). As DNA, the CDR3 is TGTGCCAGCAGCCTTTTTAACACTGAAGCTTTCTTT. Translated: CASSLFNTEAFF.

The CDR3 DNA is TGTGCCAGCAGTTACTCCCTGGCGGGGAGTCCAGATACGCAGTATTTT. This encodes CASSYSLAGSPDTQYF. The chain couples TRBV6-6 to TRBJ2-3; a possible D gene is TRBD2 (6 bases). Germline V CDR1 and CDR2: MNHNY, SVGAGI (reference sequence). The CDR3 length is 16 residues. Trimming cost V 0 bases and J 4 bases, with 14 bases left between them.

The chain links TRBV6-6 to TRBJ2-5; D unclear. This CDR3 contains 13 residues. Germline CDR1 and CDR2: MNHNY and SVGAGI (reference sequence). Trimming left V 4 bases short and J 7 bases short, with 13 bases between. CDR3 sequence: CASSSLGPRTQYF. The DNA for the CDR3 is TGTGCCAGCAGTTCCCTCGGACCCCGGACCCAGTACTTC.

In its sample, this clone was seen a few times. This chain uses TRBV6-5 with TRBJ2-1; 8 nucleotides match TRBD1. V lost 5 bases, J lost 8 bases, and 2 bases stayed unmatched. Per germline, CDR1 MNHEY and CDR2 SVGAGI. This CDR3 is built from 12 residues. CDR3 sequence reads: CASSPGGDEQFF. CDR3 nucleotides: TGTGCCAGCAGTCCAGGGGGCGATGAGCAGTTCTTC.

The chain joins TRBV5-6 to TRBJ2-7; 9 bases match TRBD1. Germline assignment: CDR1 SGHDT and CDR2 YYEEEE. This CDR3 contains 13 residues. The V gene end was trimmed by 4 bases and the J gene end by 4 bases; junction bases not matched to a gene: 3. The CDR3 is CASSPQGAYEQYF. In DNA form, the CDR3 reads TGTGCCAGCAGCCCACAGGGGGCTTACGAGCAGTACTTC.

The chain recombines TRBV15 with TRBJ2-7; no definite D call. The CDR3 covers 15 residues. CDR1 and CDR2 (germline): LNHNV, YYDKDF (reference sequence). V shed 1 base and J shed 3 bases, with 13 bases lying between them. CDR3 DNA sequence: TGTGCCACCAGCAGAGGGCGACTCGTTGGCTACGAGCAGTACTTC. As protein: CATSRGRLVGYEQYF.

This sequence joins TRBV19 and TRBJ1-5, with 7 bases lining up with TRBD1. Germline-derived CDR1 and CDR2 are LNHDA and SQIVND (reference sequence). V was pared by 5 bases and J by 4 bases, with 14 bases of the junction left unmatched. The CDR3 loop spans 17 amino acids. Here the CDR3 reads CASSPGPPTGKNQPQHF. As DNA, the CDR3 is TGTGCCAGTAGTCCAGGCCCGCCGACAGGGAAGAATCAGCCCCAGCATTTT.

V is TRBV7-9 and J is TRBJ2-1, with D perhaps assigned TRBD1 or TRBD2 (5 bases each). V lost 3 bases and J lost 5, with 11 bases in between. Germline lookup yields CDR1 SEHNR and CDR2 FQNEAQ (reference sequence). The CDR3 contains 14 residues. The CDR3 protein is CASSLERGDNEQFF. As DNA, the CDR3 is TGTGCCAGCAGCTTGGAGAGGGGAGACAATGAGCAGTTCTTC. The complete variable domain, with remaining parts taken from reference TRBV7-9 and TRBJ2-1, reads DTGVSQNPRHKITKRGQNVTFRCDPISEHNRLYWYRQTLGQGPEFLTYFQNEAQLEKSRLLSDRFSAERPKGSFSTLEIQRTEQGDSAMYLCASSLERGDNEQFFGPGTRLTVL.

This clone is a singleton in its sample. The chain uses TRBV27 and TRBJ2-5, with 10 bases identical to TRBD1. From germline, CDR1 is MNHEY and CDR2 SMNVEV (reference sequence). Losses at the gene ends were 5 bases for V and 5 bases for J; bases not matched to a gene: 11. The CDR3 loop spans 16 amino acids. The CDR3 loop is CASSTYRDRGAETQYF. As DNA, the CDR3 is TGTGCCAGCAGTACCTACCGGGACAGGGGTGCGGAGACCCAGTACTTC.

In DNA form, the CDR3 reads TGTGCCAGCAGCTTGACGGACGGCTCTGGGGCCAACGTCCTGACTTTC. Protein product: CASSLTDGSGANVLTF. The chain employs TRBV5-5 and TRBJ2-6; D uncertain. The germline CDR1 and CDR2 sequences are SGHKS and YYEKEE (reference sequence). The ends were cut back, 1 base at V and 0 bases at J, with 8 bases in the middle. There are 16 residues in the CDR3.

The V and J genes are TRBV19 and TRBJ2-1, with 10 positions matching TRBD1. Germline trimming cut 1 base from V and 8 bases from J; bases unmatched to any gene: 5. The CDR3 is made up of 15 amino acids. CDR1 and CDR2 (germline): LNHDA, SQIVND (reference sequence). CDR3 sequence reads: CASSIGTGGFDEQFF. The CDR3 nucleotides are TGTGCCAGTAGTATAGGGACAGGGGGATTCGATGAGCAGTTCTTC.

V and J are TRBV5-6 and TRBJ1-4; the D is unclear. The germline V and J ends were trimmed by 1 base and 1 base, with 14 bases remaining between them. The CDR3 totals 17 residues. Germline values: CDR1 SGHDT, CDR2 YYEEEE. The CDR3 loop reads CASSLIIRGGTNEKLFF. The CDR3 region has the DNA TGTGCCAGCAGCTTGATTATCCGGGGAGGAACTAATGAAAAACTGTTTTTT.

The rearrangement joins TRBV5-8 to TRBJ2-2; tentatively, D is TRBD2 (7 bases). CDR1 and CDR2 (germline): SGHTS, YDEGEE. V was cut by 4 bases and J by 4 bases, with 14 bases left in between. There are 15 residues in the CDR3. The chain's CDR3 is CASSQNREGTGELFF. In DNA, the CDR3 is TGTGCCAGCAGCCAGAACAGGGAGGGCACCGGGGAGCTGTTTTTT.

This chain connects TRBV6-1 to TRBJ2-7; weak D call: TRBD1 (6 bases). The CDR3 totals 15 residues. V gave up 6 bases and J gave up 0 bases, with 15 bases separating them. CDR1 and CDR2 (germline): MNHNS, SASEGT. For the CDR3, the DNA is TGTGCCAGCAGCCCTCGGACAGCTAGCTCCTACGAGCAGTACTTC. Translating it yields CASSPRTASSYEQYF.

The V gene is TRBV2, the J gene TRBJ2-1; D unclear. CDR1 SNHLY and CDR2 FYNNEI come from the germline V gene. Between the trimmed V and J ends, which lost 2 bases and 8 bases, there was a span of 19 bases. CDR3 length: 16 residues. The CDR3 nucleotides are TGTGCCAGCAGTGAAATCGGCTATCCAGGTTCGTATGAGCAGTTCTTC. Its translation is CASSEIGYPGSYEQFF.